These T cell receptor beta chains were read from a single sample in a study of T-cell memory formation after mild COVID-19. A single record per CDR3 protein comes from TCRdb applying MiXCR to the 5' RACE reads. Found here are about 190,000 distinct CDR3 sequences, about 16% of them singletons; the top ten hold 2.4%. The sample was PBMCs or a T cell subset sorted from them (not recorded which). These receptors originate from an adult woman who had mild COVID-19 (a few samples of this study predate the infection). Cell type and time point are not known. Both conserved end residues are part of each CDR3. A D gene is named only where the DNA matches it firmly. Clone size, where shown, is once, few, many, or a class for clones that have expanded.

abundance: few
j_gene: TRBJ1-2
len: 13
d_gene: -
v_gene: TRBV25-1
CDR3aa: CASSERGFYGYTF
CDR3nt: TGTGCCAGCAGTGAACGGGGGTTCTATGGCTACACCTTC

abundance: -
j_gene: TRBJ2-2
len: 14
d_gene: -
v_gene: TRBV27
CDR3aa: CASSFWQGQGELFF
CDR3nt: TGTGCCAGCAGTTTTTGGCAGGGGCAGGGGGAGCTGTTTTTT

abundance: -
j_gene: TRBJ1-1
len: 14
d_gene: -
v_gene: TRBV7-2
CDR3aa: CASSLLTGGTEAFF
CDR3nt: TGTGCCAGCAGCTTACTGACGGGGGGTACTGAAGCTTTCTTT

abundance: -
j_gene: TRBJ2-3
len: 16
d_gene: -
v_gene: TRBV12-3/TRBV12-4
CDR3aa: CASSLRSGGRTDTQYF
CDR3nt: TGTGCCAGCAGTCTCCGATCAGGGGGGCGTACAGATACGCAGTATTTT

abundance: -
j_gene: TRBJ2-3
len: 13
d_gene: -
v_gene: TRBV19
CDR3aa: CASRSPSTDTQYF
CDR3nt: TGTGCCAGTAGGAGCCCGAGCACAGATACGCAGTATTTT

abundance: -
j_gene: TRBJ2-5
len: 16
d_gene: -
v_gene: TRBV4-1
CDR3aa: CASSQDWTATQETQYF
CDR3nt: TGCGCCAGCAGCCAAGATTGGACAGCCACCCAAGAGACCCAGTACTTC

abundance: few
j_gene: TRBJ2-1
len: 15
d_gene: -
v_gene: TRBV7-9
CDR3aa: CASSSGPYDYNEQFF
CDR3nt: TGTGCCAGCAGCTCGGGACCCTACGACTACAATGAGCAGTTCTTC

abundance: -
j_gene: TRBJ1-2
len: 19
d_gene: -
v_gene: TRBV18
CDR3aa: CASSPLGPGQLPSNYGYTF
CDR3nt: TGTGCCAGCTCACCGTTGGGTCCTGGACAGCTACCTTCTAACTATGGCTACACCTTC

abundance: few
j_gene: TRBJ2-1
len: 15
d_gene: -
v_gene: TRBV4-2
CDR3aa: CASSQDKTAYNEQFF
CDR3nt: TGTGCCAGCAGCCAAGATAAGACAGCTTACAATGAGCAGTTCTTC

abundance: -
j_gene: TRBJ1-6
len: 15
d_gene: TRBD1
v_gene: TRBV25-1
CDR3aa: CASSERPGGNSPLHF
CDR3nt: TGTGCCAGCAGTGAACGTCCAGGGGGAAATTCACCCCTCCACTTT

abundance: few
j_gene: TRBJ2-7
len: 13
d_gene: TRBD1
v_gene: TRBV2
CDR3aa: CASIGQGAREQYF
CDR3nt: TGTGCCAGCATTGGACAGGGGGCGCGCGAGCAGTACTTC

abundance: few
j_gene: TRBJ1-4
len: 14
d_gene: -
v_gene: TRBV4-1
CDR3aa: CASSQAWTDEKLFF
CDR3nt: TGCGCCAGCAGCCAAGCGTGGACAGATGAAAAACTGTTTTTT

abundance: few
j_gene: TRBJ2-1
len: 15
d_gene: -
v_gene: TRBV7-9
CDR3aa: CASSLGETKADEQFF
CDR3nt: TGTGCCAGCAGCTTAGGGGAGACTAAGGCCGATGAGCAGTTCTTC

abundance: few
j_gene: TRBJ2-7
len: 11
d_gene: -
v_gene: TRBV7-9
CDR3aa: CASRRDYEQYF
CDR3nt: TGTGCCAGCAGGCGAGACTACGAGCAGTACTTC

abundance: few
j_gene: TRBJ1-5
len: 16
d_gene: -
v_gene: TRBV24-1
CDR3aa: CATSDFGQGINQPQHF
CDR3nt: TGTGCCACCAGTGATTTCGGGCAGGGGATCAATCAGCCCCAGCATTTT

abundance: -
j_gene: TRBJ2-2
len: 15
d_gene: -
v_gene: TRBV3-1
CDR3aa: CASSQATVRTGELFF
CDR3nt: TGTGCCAGCAGCCAAGCGACAGTAAGGACCGGGGAGCTGTTTTTT

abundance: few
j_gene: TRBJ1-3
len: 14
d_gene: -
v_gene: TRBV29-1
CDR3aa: CSVDMGGSGNTIYF
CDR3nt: TGCAGCGTTGATATGGGGGGCTCTGGAAACACCATATATTTT

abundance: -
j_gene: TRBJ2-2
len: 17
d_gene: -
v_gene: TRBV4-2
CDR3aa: CASSRTAGTPLTGELFF
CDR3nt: TGTGCCAGCAGCCGAACCGCCGGGACCCCACTGACCGGGGAGCTGTTTTTT

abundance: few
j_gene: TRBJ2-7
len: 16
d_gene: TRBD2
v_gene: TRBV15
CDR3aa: CATSRASGAGAYEQYF
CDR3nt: TGTGCCACCAGCAGGGCTAGCGGGGCGGGGGCCTACGAGCAGTACTTC

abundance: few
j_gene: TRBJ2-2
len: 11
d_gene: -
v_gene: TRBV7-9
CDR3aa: CAMGPTGELFF
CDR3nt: TGTGCCATGGGCCCCACCGGGGAGCTGTTTTTT

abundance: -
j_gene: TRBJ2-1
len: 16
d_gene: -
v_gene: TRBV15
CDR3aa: CATSRDRGSSYNEQFF
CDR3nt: TGTGCCACCAGCAGAGATCGGGGGAGCTCCTACAATGAGCAGTTCTTC

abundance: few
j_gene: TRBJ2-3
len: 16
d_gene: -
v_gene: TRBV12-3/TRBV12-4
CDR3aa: CASTLSDLRNGDTQYF
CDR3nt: TGTGCCAGCACCCTCTCAGACTTGCGGAACGGAGATACGCAGTATTTT